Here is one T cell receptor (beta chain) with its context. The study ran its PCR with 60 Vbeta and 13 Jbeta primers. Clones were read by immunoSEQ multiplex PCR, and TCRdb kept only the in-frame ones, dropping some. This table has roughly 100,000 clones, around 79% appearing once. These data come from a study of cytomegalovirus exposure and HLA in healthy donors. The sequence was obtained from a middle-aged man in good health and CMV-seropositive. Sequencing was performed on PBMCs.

The CDR3 DNA follows: TGTGCCAGTAGTATAGGGCAGGGGGCTACTTGGGACACTGAAGCTTTCTTT. Translating gives CASSIGQGATWDTEAFF. The rearrangement links TRBV19 to TRBJ1-1, with TRBD1 matching over 8 bases. The CDR3 extends over 17 amino acids. Germline lookup yields CDR1 LNHDA and CDR2 SQIVND (reference sequence). The ends lost 1 base at V and 3 bases at J; junction bases unmatched: 10.